This T cell receptor beta chain was retrieved from a study of blood T cell repertoires in COVID-19 (dated by TCRdb to the early 2020s). About the full investigation: Samples from collaborators originated in the United States, Italy and Spain and spanned both the acute and convalescent phases of COVID-19. The dataset comprised deeply sampled blood TCRbeta repertoires from subjects exposed to, actively infected with, or recovered from COVID-19. Where available, HLA class I and class II types were taken from metadata supplied by the sample provider and were not determined by assay-based typing. Sample metadata almost always included a de-identified subject ID, COVID-19 status, age in years and sex. The samples were drawn from two sources: the first 160 participants of the ongoing ImmuneRACE study, and approximately 1,300 subjects contributed by 6 global collaborators. The material from the prospective study consisted of cDNA or gDNA derived from T cells, B-cell-depleted T cells, or PBMCs. A freely available public database, intended as a resource for researchers studying the immune response to SARS-CoV-2, is where the repertoires were released.

One collaborating source in Seattle enrolled patients while the patients were actively infected and followed the patients over time throughout the course of disease. Each collaborating institution followed its own protocols to collect whole blood in K2EDTA tubes. For TCRbeta analysis, collaborators shipped samples as frozen whole blood, isolated PBMCs, or DNA extracted from either of those sample types. The study at large found these results: How much clinical and demographic metadata was included differed by source and by participant, and the metadata was provided uncurated.

CDR1 and CDR2 were assigned from the germline V gene (reference sequence) as SGHNT and YYREEE. For this chain, trimming is 0 bases at the V end and 2 bases at the J end, and the number of junction bases without a gene match is 8. Taken from cysteine to phenylalanine, the CDR3 has 17 residues. Only CDR3 DNA remains: 51 bases, in frame from the first base. TCRbeta CDR3 regions were amplified from genomic DNA using the immunoSEQ Assay, a bias-controlled multiplex PCR. Concerning the study's data processing: The number of nucleated cells in each sample was estimated from the amplification of reference gene primers within the assay. To quantify the absolute abundance of each unique TCRbeta CDR3 rearrangement, sequence reads were collapsed and filtered. For each sample, productive Simpson clonality was calculated as the square root of Simpson's diversity index over productive rearrangements. As stored in TCRdb, this immuneACCESS dataset retains in-frame rearrangements with V and J assigned. A fraction of the clones does not appear; measured against another copy, unresolved V genes explain less than half of the discrepancy, and the remainder lacks a known reason. The V and J calls and clone size come from that table; D and trimming were worked out from the DNA. The sample has approximately 120,000 clones on record, around 90% of them singletons. Approximately 2% of the sample is held by the ten biggest clonotypes.

As concerns this clone: The antigen it recognizes is unknown. No much larger clonotype is one base removed from it; base qualities were not supplied.

Sample: peripheral blood. This receptor was obtained from a man aged 45-60 years with COVID-19, enrolled during active disease. The V and J genes are TRBV5-4 and TRBJ2-3, and 8 junctional nucleotides match TRBD2. At the DNA level, the sequence is TGTGCCAGCAGCTTGGCTCCGTTCGGGAGGGTCACAGATACGCAGTATTTT. This codes for CASSLAPFGRVTDTQYF.